This T cell receptor (beta chain) was obtained from a study of shared clonotypes between healthy human individuals. Study-level background: Donor composition was two women and a few men, aged 18 to 49.

CD45RO-negative, CCR7-positively selected cells formed the naive CD8 fraction, excluding terminally differentiated effector memory CD45RA+ cells. This table comes from immunoSEQ multiplex PCR, and its TCRdb copy is limited to in-frame clones, with some not included. Seen here are some 2.1 million clones, around 96% observed once, and the top ten hold roughly 1%. A note on this clone: What it recognizes is unknown.

Study-wide findings and caveats: For naive CD4 cells, roughly 4.8% of clonotypes were shared across a handful of donors.

The V gene's germline CDR1 is SGDLS and CDR2 YYNGEE. This CDR3 has 15 amino acids. V lost 4 bases and J 4 bases, leaving 14 bases between the germline ends. The origin of this receptor is a man aged 18 to 29 in good health. Sequencing was performed on naive CD8+ T cells sorted from blood. V and J are TRBV9 and TRBJ1-4, with D hard to call. The CDR3 loop reads CASSPRTLYNEKLFF. CDR3 nucleotides: TGTGCCAGCAGCCCCCGGACCCTCTATAATGAAAAACTGTTTTTT.